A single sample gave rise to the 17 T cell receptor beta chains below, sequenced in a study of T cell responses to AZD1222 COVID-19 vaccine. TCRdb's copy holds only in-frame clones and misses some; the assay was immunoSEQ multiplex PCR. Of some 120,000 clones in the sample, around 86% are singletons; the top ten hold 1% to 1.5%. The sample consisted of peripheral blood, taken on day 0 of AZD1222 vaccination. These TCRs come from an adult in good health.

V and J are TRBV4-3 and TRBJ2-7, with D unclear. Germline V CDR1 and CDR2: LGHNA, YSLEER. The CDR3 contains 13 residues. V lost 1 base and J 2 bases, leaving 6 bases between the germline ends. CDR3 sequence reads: CASSQGKAYEQYF. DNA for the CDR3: TGCGCCAGCAGCCAAGGCAAGGCCTACGAGCAGTACTTC.

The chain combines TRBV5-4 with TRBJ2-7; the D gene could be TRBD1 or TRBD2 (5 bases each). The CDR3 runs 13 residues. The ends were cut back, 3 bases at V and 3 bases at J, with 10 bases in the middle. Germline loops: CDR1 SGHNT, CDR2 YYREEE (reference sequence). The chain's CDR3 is CASSWGPYYEQYF. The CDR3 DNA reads TGTGCCAGCAGCTGGGGACCATACTACGAGCAGTACTTC.

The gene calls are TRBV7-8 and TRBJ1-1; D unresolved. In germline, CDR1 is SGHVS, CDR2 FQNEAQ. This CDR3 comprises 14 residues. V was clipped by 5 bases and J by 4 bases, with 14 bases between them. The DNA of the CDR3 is TGTGCCAGCAGCATAATTCTCCAGAGCACTGAAGCTTTCTTT. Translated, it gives CASSIILQSTEAFF.

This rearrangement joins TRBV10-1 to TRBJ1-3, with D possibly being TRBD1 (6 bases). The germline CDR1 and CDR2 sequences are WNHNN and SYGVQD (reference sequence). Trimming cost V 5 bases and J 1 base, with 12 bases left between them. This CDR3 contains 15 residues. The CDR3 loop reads CASSPGGGSGNTIYF. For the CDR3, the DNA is TGCGCCAGCAGTCCGGGAGGGGGTTCTGGAAACACCATATATTTT.

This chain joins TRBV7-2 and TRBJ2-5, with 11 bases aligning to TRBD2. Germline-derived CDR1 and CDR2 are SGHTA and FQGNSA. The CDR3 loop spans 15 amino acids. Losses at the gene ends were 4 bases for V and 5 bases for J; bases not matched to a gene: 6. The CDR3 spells CASSYIAGGLETQYF. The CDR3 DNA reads TGTGCCAGCAGCTATATAGCGGGGGGGCTTGAGACCCAGTACTTC.

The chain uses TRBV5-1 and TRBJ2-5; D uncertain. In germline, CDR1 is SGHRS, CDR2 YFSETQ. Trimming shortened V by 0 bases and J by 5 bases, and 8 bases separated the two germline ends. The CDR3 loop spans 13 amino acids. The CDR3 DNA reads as TGCGCCAGCAGCTTGGAAACACGCGAGACCCAGTACTTC. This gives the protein CASSLETRETQYF.

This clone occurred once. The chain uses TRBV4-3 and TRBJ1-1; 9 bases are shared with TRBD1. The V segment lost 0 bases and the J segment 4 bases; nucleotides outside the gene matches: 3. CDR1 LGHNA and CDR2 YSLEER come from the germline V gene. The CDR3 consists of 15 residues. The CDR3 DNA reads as TGCGCCAGCAGCCAAGACGGGACAGGGATCACTGAAGCTTTCTTT. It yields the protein CASSQDGTGITEAFF.

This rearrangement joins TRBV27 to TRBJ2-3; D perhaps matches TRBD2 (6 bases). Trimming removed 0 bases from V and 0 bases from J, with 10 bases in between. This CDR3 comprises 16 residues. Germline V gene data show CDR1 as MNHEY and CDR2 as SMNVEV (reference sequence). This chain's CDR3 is CASSLSRAGSTDTQYF. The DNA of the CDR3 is TGTGCCAGCAGTTTATCCCGGGCGGGAAGCACAGATACGCAGTATTTT.

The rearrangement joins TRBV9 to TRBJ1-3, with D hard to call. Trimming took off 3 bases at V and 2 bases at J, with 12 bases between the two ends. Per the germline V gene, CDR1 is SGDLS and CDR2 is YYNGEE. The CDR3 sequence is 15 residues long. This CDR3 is CASSAPHSAGNTIYF. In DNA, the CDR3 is TGTGCCAGCAGCGCCCCACATTCCGCTGGAAACACCATATATTTT.

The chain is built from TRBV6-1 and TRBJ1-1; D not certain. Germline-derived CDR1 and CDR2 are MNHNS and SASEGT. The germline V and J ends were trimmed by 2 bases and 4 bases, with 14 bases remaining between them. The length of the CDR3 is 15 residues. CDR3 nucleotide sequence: TGTGCCAGCAGTGAAACCCCTATTTTCCGCACTGAAGCTTTCTTT. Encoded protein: CASSETPIFRTEAFF.

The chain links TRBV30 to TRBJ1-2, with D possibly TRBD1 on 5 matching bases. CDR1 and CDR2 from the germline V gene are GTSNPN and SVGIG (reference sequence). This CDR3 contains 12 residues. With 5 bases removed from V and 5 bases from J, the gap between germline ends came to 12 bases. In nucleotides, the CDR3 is TGTGCCTGGGGGGCAGTAGGATATGGCTACACCTTC. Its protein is CAWGAVGYGYTF.

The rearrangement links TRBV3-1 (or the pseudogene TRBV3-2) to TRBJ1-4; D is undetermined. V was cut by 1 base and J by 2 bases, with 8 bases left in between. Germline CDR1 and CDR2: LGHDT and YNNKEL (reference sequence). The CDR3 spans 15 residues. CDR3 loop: CASSQVRRTNEKLFF. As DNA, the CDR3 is TGTGCCAGCAGCCAAGTAAGAAGGACTAATGAAAAACTGTTTTTT.

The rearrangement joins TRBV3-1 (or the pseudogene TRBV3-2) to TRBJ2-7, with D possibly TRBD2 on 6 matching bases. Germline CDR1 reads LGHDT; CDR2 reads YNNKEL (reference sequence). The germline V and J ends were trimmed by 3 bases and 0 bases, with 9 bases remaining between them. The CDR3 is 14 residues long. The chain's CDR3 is CASSQASDSYEQYF. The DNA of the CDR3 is TGTGCCAGCAGCCAGGCTAGCGACTCCTACGAGCAGTACTTC.

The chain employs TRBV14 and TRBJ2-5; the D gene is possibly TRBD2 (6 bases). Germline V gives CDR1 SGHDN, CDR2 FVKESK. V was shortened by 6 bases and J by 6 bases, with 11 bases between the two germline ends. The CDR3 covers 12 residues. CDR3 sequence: CASSYAGQTQYF. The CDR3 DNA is TGTGCCAGCAGTTATGCGGGACAGACCCAGTACTTC.

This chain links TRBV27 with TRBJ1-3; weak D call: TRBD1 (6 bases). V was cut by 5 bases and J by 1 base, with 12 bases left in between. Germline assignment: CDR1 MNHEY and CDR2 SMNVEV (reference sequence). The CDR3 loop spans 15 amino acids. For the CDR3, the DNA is TGTGCCAGCAGTCCGGGGACAATTTCTGGAAACACCATATATTTT. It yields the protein CASSPGTISGNTIYF.

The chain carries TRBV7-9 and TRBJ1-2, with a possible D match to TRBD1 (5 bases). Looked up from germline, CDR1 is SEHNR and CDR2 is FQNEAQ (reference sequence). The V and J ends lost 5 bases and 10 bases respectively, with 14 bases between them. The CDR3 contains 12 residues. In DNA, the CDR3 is TGTGCCAGCAGCCCCGGCGGGGGGGACTACACCTTC. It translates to CASSPGGGDYTF.

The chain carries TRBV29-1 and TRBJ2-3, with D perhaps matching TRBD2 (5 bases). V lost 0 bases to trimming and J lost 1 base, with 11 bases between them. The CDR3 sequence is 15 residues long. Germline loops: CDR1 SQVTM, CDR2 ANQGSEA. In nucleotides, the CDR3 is TGCAGCGTTGAAGATCTCGGGGTGGGCACAGATACGCAGTATTTT. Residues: CSVEDLGVGTDTQYF.